A selection of T cell receptor beta chains follows, all from one sample in a study of T-cell memory formation after mild COVID-19. A single record per CDR3 protein comes from TCRdb applying MiXCR to the 5' RACE reads. The sample has a few hundred thousand distinct CDR3 sequences, roughly 15% seen once. Sequencing input: PBMCs or a T cell subset sorted from them (not recorded which). Receptor source: a man younger than 35 who had mild COVID-19 (a few samples of this study predate the infection). Cell type and time point are not known. CDR3s include the opening cysteine and the closing phenylalanine or tryptophan. D genes are given only for firm matches. For some rows the clone size is stated as once, few or many, or as a class when expanded; others skip it.

V: TRBV20-1
size: once
J: TRBJ2-1
D: TRBD2
CDR3: CSARQRGDDEQFF
DNA: TGCAGTGCTAGGCAGCGGGGGGATGATGAGCAGTTCTTC

V: TRBV5-1
size: few
J: TRBJ2-3
D: NA
CDR3: CASSLWGISDTQYF
DNA: TGCGCCAGCAGCTTGTGGGGGATTTCAGATACGCAGTATTTT

V: TRBV7-9
size: few
J: TRBJ2-5
D: NA
CDR3: CASSQERGPGETQYF
DNA: TGTGCCAGCAGCCAAGAACGGGGGCCCGGAGAGACCCAGTACTTC

V: TRBV4-3
size: NA
J: TRBJ2-1
D: NA
CDR3: CASSQGIAAYNEQFF
DNA: TGCGCCAGCAGCCAAGGGATAGCTGCCTACAATGAGCAGTTCTTC

V: TRBV12-3/TRBV12-4
size: few
J: TRBJ2-1
D: TRBD1
CDR3: CASSAGTVTYNEQFF
DNA: TGTGCCAGCTCTGCCGGGACAGTGACCTACAATGAGCAGTTCTTC

V: TRBV20-1
size: few
J: TRBJ1-5
D: NA
CDR3: CSVDDSSNQPQHF
DNA: TGCAGTGTCGACGACAGTAGCAATCAGCCCCAGCATTTT

V: TRBV6-5
size: NA
J: TRBJ2-4
D: TRBD2
CDR3: CASSHGLAGGLAKNIQYF
DNA: TGTGCCAGCAGTCACGGACTAGCGGGGGGGCTAGCCAAAAACATTCAGTACTTC

V: TRBV27
size: NA
J: TRBJ1-2
D: NA
CDR3: CASSLSGLYGYTF
DNA: TGTGCCAGCAGTTTAAGTGGATTATATGGCTACACCTTC

V: TRBV7-9
size: few
J: TRBJ2-4
D: NA
CDR3: CASSLEGSSLQYF
DNA: TGTGCCAGCAGCTTAGAGGGGTCAAGCCTTCAGTACTTC

V: TRBV20-1
size: many
J: TRBJ1-2
D: NA
CDR3: CSADEGRDYGYTF
DNA: TGCAGTGCTGATGAGGGGCGCGACTATGGCTACACCTTC

V: TRBV12-3/TRBV12-4
size: few
J: TRBJ2-6
D: NA
CDR3: CASSVGDSGANVLTF
DNA: TGTGCCAGCAGCGTCGGGGACTCTGGGGCCAACGTCCTGACTTTC

V: TRBV27
size: many
J: TRBJ1-1
D: NA
CDR3: CASSLRIAATLDTEAFF
DNA: TGTGCCAGCAGTTTAAGAATTGCAGCCACCTTAGACACTGAAGCTTTCTTT

V: TRBV12-5
size: few
J: TRBJ2-7
D: TRBD1
CDR3: CASGDRGHEQYF
DNA: TGTGCTAGTGGTGACAGGGGGCACGAGCAGTACTTC

V: TRBV6-6
size: large
J: TRBJ1-4
D: TRBD1
CDR3: CASSHSLQGTATNEKLFF
DNA: TGTGCCAGCAGTCACTCCCTACAGGGGACAGCAACTAATGAAAAACTGTTTTTT

V: TRBV7-6
size: many
J: TRBJ2-4
D: TRBD2
CDR3: CASSLTSGVPLGNIQYF
DNA: TGTGCCAGCAGCTTGACTAGCGGGGTTCCCCTGGGAAACATTCAGTACTTC

V: TRBV14
size: few
J: TRBJ1-2
D: NA
CDR3: CASSQVAGAPYGYTF
DNA: TGTGCCAGCAGCCAAGTGGCGGGTGCCCCCTATGGCTACACCTTC

V: TRBV20-1
size: NA
J: TRBJ2-5
D: TRBD2
CDR3: CSARRAGGGPQETQYF
DNA: TGCAGTGCTAGACGCGCGGGGGGGGGACCGCAAGAGACCCAGTACTTC

V: TRBV5-4
size: many
J: TRBJ2-3
D: NA
CDR3: CASSLDGEWTQYF
DNA: TGTGCCAGCAGCTTGGATGGGGAGTGGACGCAGTATTTT

V: TRBV12-3/TRBV12-4
size: NA
J: TRBJ2-4
D: NA
CDR3: CASSEGLAKNIQYF
DNA: TGTGCCAGCAGTGAGGGACTAGCCAAAAACATTCAGTACTTC

V: TRBV7-9
size: few
J: TRBJ2-1
D: NA
CDR3: CASSVDSRQQFF
DNA: TGTGCCAGCAGCGTCGACAGCAGGCAGCAGTTCTTC

V: TRBV20-1
size: NA
J: TRBJ1-6
D: NA
CDR3: CSAEQGTHNSPLHF
DNA: TGCAGTGCGGAACAGGGAACCCATAATTCACCCCTCCACTTT

V: TRBV7-9
size: NA
J: TRBJ1-2
D: NA
CDR3: CASSSADRYYGYTF
DNA: TGTGCCAGCAGCTCCGCTGACAGGTACTATGGCTACACCTTC

V: TRBV6-2/TRBV6-3
size: few
J: TRBJ2-5
D: TRBD2
CDR3: CASTPSGRKETQYF
DNA: TGTGCCAGCACACCTAGCGGGCGAAAAGAGACCCAGTACTTC

V: TRBV20-1
size: NA
J: TRBJ1-3
D: NA
CDR3: CSGRDGESGNTIYF
DNA: TGCAGTGGGCGGGACGGGGAATCTGGAAACACCATATATTTT

V: TRBV20-1
size: NA
J: TRBJ1-2
D: NA
CDR3: CSARERSYGYTF
DNA: TGCAGTGCTAGAGAGAGGTCGTATGGCTACACCTTC

V: TRBV7-9
size: NA
J: TRBJ2-7
D: NA
CDR3: CASSGPDSSYEQYF
DNA: TGTGCCAGCAGTGGCCCTGACAGTTCCTACGAGCAGTACTTC

V: TRBV7-2
size: few
J: TRBJ1-6
D: NA
CDR3: CASSLGGGTNSPLHF
DNA: TGTGCCAGCAGCTTAGGGGGAGGAACGAATTCACCCCTCCACTTT

V: TRBV6-1
size: NA
J: TRBJ1-5
D: NA
CDR3: CASTPQGGIQPQHF
DNA: TGTGCCAGCACCCCGCAGGGTGGAATTCAGCCCCAGCATTTT

V: TRBV7-8
size: NA
J: TRBJ1-6
D: TRBD1
CDR3: CASSSGQPSSPLHF
DNA: TGTGCCAGCAGCTCGGGACAGCCAAGTTCACCCCTCCACTTT

V: TRBV9
size: NA
J: TRBJ1-2
D: NA
CDR3: CASSPSTAGGYTF
DNA: TGTGCCAGCAGCCCCTCGACAGCGGGGGGCTACACCTTC

V: TRBV7-2
size: NA
J: TRBJ2-3
D: TRBD2
CDR3: CASSSPASGNTDTQYF
DNA: TGTGCCAGCAGCTCCCCGGCTAGCGGAAACACAGATACGCAGTATTTT

V: TRBV15
size: few
J: TRBJ2-5
D: NA
CDR3: CATSRDTGPQETQYF
DNA: TGTGCCACCAGCAGAGATACAGGGCCCCAAGAGACCCAGTACTTC

V: TRBV9
size: NA
J: TRBJ1-3
D: NA
CDR3: CASSASNTIYF
DNA: TGTGCCAGCAGCGCCTCAAACACCATATATTTT

V: TRBV4-2
size: few
J: TRBJ2-3
D: NA
CDR3: CASSQTQGGFLTDTQYF
DNA: TGTGCCAGCAGCCAGACCCAAGGGGGGTTCCTCACAGATACGCAGTATTTT

V: TRBV12-3/TRBV12-4
size: NA
J: TRBJ2-4
D: NA
CDR3: CASSQSGDIQYF
DNA: TGTGCCAGCAGTCAGAGTGGGGACATTCAGTACTTC

V: TRBV5-1
size: NA
J: TRBJ2-3
D: TRBD1
CDR3: CASSLTGQGTDTQYF
DNA: TGCGCCAGCAGCTTGACGGGACAGGGGACAGATACGCAGTATTTT

V: TRBV29-1
size: few
J: TRBJ2-3
D: NA
CDR3: CSVRPSTDTQYF
DNA: TGCAGCGTACGGCCTAGCACAGATACGCAGTATTTT

V: TRBV7-3
size: NA
J: TRBJ2-1
D: NA
CDR3: CASSLYGPSYNEQFF
DNA: TGTGCCAGCAGCTTATACGGGCCGTCCTACAATGAGCAGTTCTTC

V: TRBV9
size: NA
J: TRBJ2-3
D: NA
CDR3: CASSVDGFRDTQYF
DNA: TGTGCCAGCAGCGTAGATGGGTTTCGAGATACGCAGTATTTT

V: TRBV7-2
size: NA
J: TRBJ1-5
D: NA
CDR3: CASSLGRDNQPQHF
DNA: TGTGCCAGCAGCTTAGGTCGGGACAATCAGCCCCAGCATTTT

V: TRBV28
size: NA
J: TRBJ2-3
D: NA
CDR3: CASSFVDADTQYF
DNA: TGTGCCAGCAGTTTCGTTGATGCAGATACGCAGTATTTT